The 20 T cell receptor beta chains reported below all come from one sample, sequenced in a study of blood T cell repertoires in COVID-19. Sequencing was performed with immunoSEQ multiplex PCR; in TCRdb, only in-frame clones are kept and a portion is missing. The sample carries about 40,000 clones, 86% recorded once. Sample: peripheral blood. The receptors were gathered from a man aged 40-49 years with active COVID-19.

J is TRBJ2-1 and V is TRBV6-6, with 9 bases lining up with TRBD2. V was clipped by 3 bases and J by 4 bases; unmatched bases: 7. Germline V CDR1 and CDR2: MNHNY, SVGAGI (reference sequence). This CDR3 has 16 amino acids. CDR3 in DNA: TGTGCCAGCAGTTATTCAGGGCTAGCGGGGTACAATGAGCAGTTCTTC. Protein product: CASSYSGLAGYNEQFF.

A few counts support this clone. The chain uses TRBV5-5 and TRBJ2-7; 7 positions match TRBD2. Germline CDR1 is SGHKS and CDR2 is YYEKEE (reference sequence). V trimming: 4 bases; J trimming: 4 bases; junction bases outside the gene matches: 11. The CDR3 loop spans 15 amino acids. In nucleotides, the CDR3 is TGTGCCAGCAGCCCCAGGACTAGTTCCGGGTACGAGCAGTACTTC. This encodes CASSPRTSSGYEQYF. Drawing the rest from reference TRBV5-5 and TRBJ2-7, the complete variable domain is DAGVTQSPTHLIKTRGQQVTLRCSPISGHKSVSWYQQVLGQGPQFIFQYYEKEERGRGNFPDRFSARQFPNYSSELNVNALLLGDSALYLCASSPRTSSGYEQYFGPGTRLTVT.

Only a few counts were recorded for this clone. The rearrangement joins TRBV28 to TRBJ1-2; 10 positions agree with TRBD1. The V segment lost 5 bases and the J segment 2 bases; nucleotides outside the gene matches: 8. CDR1 and CDR2 from the germline V gene are MDHEN and SYDVKM. The CDR3 contains 16 residues. The CDR3 nucleotides are TGTGCCAGCAGTCCCCTTGGACAGGGGGGGAACTATGGCTACACCTTC. The encoded protein is CASSPLGQGGNYGYTF.

The J gene is TRBJ1-4, the V gene TRBV2; 8 bases fit TRBD1. V trimming: 5 bases; J trimming: 6 bases; junction bases outside the gene matches: 5. This CDR3 region has 14 residues. Germline V CDR1 and CDR2: SNHLY, FYNNEI. The chain's CDR3 is CASSPGQGYEKLFF. The CDR3 DNA follows: TGTGCCAGCAGTCCTGGACAGGGCTATGAAAAACTGTTTTTT.

The rearrangement links TRBV2 to TRBJ2-2; 10 nucleotides agree with TRBD2. The CDR3 contains 12 residues. The germline CDR1 and CDR2 sequences are SNHLY and FYNNEI. CDR3 protein: CSGRAVTGELFF. The CDR3 DNA follows: TGTAGCGGGAGGGCCGTCACCGGGGAGCTGTTTTTT.

This chain links TRBV28 with TRBJ2-3; 7 nucleotides match TRBD2. Losses at the gene ends were 5 bases for V and 1 base for J; bases not matched to a gene: 12. CDR3 length: 17 residues. Germline loops: CDR1 MDHEN, CDR2 SYDVKM. CDR3 region: CASSLYPFAGGTDTQYF. In nucleotides, the CDR3 is TGTGCCAGCAGTCTCTACCCCTTTGCGGGAGGCACAGATACGCAGTATTTT. Drawing the rest from reference TRBV28 and TRBJ2-3, the complete variable domain is DVKVTQSSRYLVKRTGEKVFLECVQDMDHENMFWYRQDPGLGLRLIYFSYDVKMKEKGDIPEGYSVSREKKERFSLILESASTNQTSMYLCASSLYPFAGGTDTQYFGPGTRLTVL.

The chain uses TRBV12-3 or TRBV12-4 and TRBJ1-4; D is uncertain. The V gene lost 6 bases and the J gene lost 3 bases, with 8 bases spanning the gap. CDR3 length equals 13 residues. CDR3 DNA: TGTGCCAGCAGCCGCGGGGCTAATGAAAAACTGTTTTTT. The encoded protein is CASSRGANEKLFF.

The CDR3 loop reads CASSFVPADFSHEQYF. CDR3 nucleotide sequence: TGTGCCAGCAGCTTTGTTCCAGCGGATTTTTCACACGAGCAGTACTTC. This chain uses TRBV7-4 with TRBJ2-7, with D perhaps matching TRBD2 (5 bases). This CDR3 has 16 residues. Germline V gives CDR1 SGHVT, CDR2 SQSDAQ. V was cut by 3 bases and J by 5 bases, with 20 bases left in between.

This chain joins TRBV6-5 and TRBJ1-1; the match to TRBD1 covers 7 bases. CDR3 size: 15 residues. Germline V CDR1 and CDR2: MNHEY, SVGAGI. The ends lost 2 bases at V and 1 base at J; junction bases unmatched: 4. The CDR3 nucleotides are TGTGCCAGCAGTTACCAACACAGGGGGAACACTGAAGCTTTCTTT. Protein product: CASSYQHRGNTEAFF.

This clone appeared a single time. The chain links TRBV9 to TRBJ1-1; the match to TRBD1 covers 9 bases. Trimming removed 3 bases from V and 5 bases from J; junction bases left unmatched: 8. The CDR3 is made up of 15 amino acids. CDR1 is SGDLS and CDR2 is YYNGEE in the germline V gene. DNA of the CDR3: TGTGCCAGCAGCGGGAGGGGACAGGGTCGGACTGAAGCTTTCTTT. This sequence encodes CASSGRGQGRTEAFF.

CDR3 in DNA: TGTGCCAGCTCACCACCGGGCCTCCCGCGGGGGGGTAATTCACCCCTCCACTTT. It specifies CASSPPGLPRGGNSPLHF. The rearrangement uses TRBV18 and TRBJ1-6; D is perhaps TRBD1 (5 bases). The CDR3 runs to 18 residues. The germline CDR1 and CDR2 sequences are KGHSH and LQKENI. The V end lost 0 bases, the J end lost 6 bases, and 18 bases lay between the germline ends.

The rearrangement links TRBV3-1 (or the pseudogene TRBV3-2) to TRBJ2-5; 8 bases line up with TRBD2. The J segment lost 2 bases and the V segment lost 7 bases, leaving 12 bases of the junction unmatched. The CDR3 contains 16 residues. Germline CDR1 LGHDT, CDR2 YNNKEL (reference sequence). CDR3 in DNA: TGTGCCAGCACCAAAAGGGGCGGGAGGCCTCAAGAGACCCAGTACTTC. Encoded protein: CASTKRGGRPQETQYF.

This clone was counted once. This sequence joins TRBV29-1 and TRBJ2-7, with 10 bases matching TRBD2. The germline gives CDR1 SQVTM, CDR2 ANQGSEA. V lost 6 bases, J lost 4 bases, and 3 bases stayed unmatched. The CDR3 runs to 12 residues. DNA of the CDR3: TGCAGCGTCCTAGCGGGAGTTTACGAGCAGTACTTC. Amino acid sequence: CSVLAGVYEQYF.

CDR3 amino acids: CASSFGQGKYNEQFF. CDR3 in DNA: TGTGCCAGCAGCTTTGGCCAGGGAAAGTACAATGAGCAGTTCTTC. The gene calls are TRBV7-2 and TRBJ2-1; D is possibly TRBD1 (5 bases). CDR1 and CDR2 from the germline V gene are SGHTA and FQGNSA. V was trimmed by 3 bases and J by 4 bases, leaving 13 bases between them. This CDR3 comprises 15 residues.

The rearrangement joins TRBV9 to TRBJ2-5, with D perhaps TRBD1 (6 bases). Germline assignment: CDR1 SGDLS and CDR2 YYNGEE. Trimming took 0 bases from V and 1 from J, leaving 10 bases between them. The CDR3 length is 15 residues. CDR3 protein: CASSVGWGPQETQYF. CDR3 DNA: TGTGCCAGCAGCGTAGGATGGGGGCCCCAAGAGACCCAGTACTTC. The whole variable domain, filled in from reference TRBV9 and TRBJ2-5, reads DSGVTQTPKHLITATGQRVTLRCSPRSGDLSVYWYQQSLDQGLQFLIQYYNGEERAKGNILERFSAQQFPDLHSELNLSSLELGDSALYFCASSVGWGPQETQYFGPGTRLLVL.

The chain joins TRBV25-1 to TRBJ2-1; the D gene is possibly TRBD2 (6 bases). This CDR3 is 15 amino acids long. The germline V gene encodes CDR1 MGHDK and CDR2 SYGVNS. The V gene lost 3 bases and the J gene lost 8 bases, with 17 bases spanning the gap. CDR3 region: CASSDGDSLGDEQFF. Here the CDR3 DNA reads TGTGCCAGCAGTGATGGGGACTCCCTGGGAGATGAGCAGTTCTTC.

V and J are TRBV19 and TRBJ1-5; 9 nucleotides match TRBD1. V shed 4 bases and J 6 bases; nucleotides not matched to a gene: 7. Germline values: CDR1 LNHDA, CDR2 SQIVND (reference sequence). The CDR3 runs to 15 residues. CDR3 coding DNA: TGTGCCAGTAGTAGGGGACAGGGCCCTGGTCAGCCCCAGCATTTT. It encodes CASSRGQGPGQPQHF.

In this sample, this clone turned up once. Distinct nucleotide sequences in the sample also encode this CDR3. This chain connects TRBV10-1 to TRBJ1-1; the D gene is possibly TRBD1 (5 bases). CDR3 length: 15 amino acids. CDR1 and CDR2 from the germline V gene are WNHNN and SYGVQD (reference sequence). V was cut by 0 bases and J by 4 bases, with 12 bases left in between. Here the CDR3 reads CASSESRDGGTEAFF. In nucleotides, the CDR3 is TGCGCCAGCAGTGAGTCGCGTGACGGGGGCACTGAAGCTTTCTTT.

The chain couples TRBV9 to TRBJ1-6, with D unclear. Trimming removed 0 bases from V and 4 bases from J, with 5 bases in between. The CDR3 contains 14 residues. Germline V gene lookup returns CDR1 SGDLS and CDR2 YYNGEE. CDR3 coding DNA: TGTGCCAGCAGCGTAGGTGTATATAATTCACCCCTCCACTTT. Protein product: CASSVGVYNSPLHF.

This chain links TRBV19 with TRBJ2-7, with 8 bases lining up with TRBD2. The germline V gene has CDR1 LNHDA and CDR2 SQIVND (reference sequence). V trimming: 3 bases; J trimming: 2 bases; junction bases outside the gene matches: 6. There are 15 residues in the CDR3. The CDR3 loop reads CASSIGLANTYEQYF. CDR3 in DNA: TGTGCCAGTAGTATCGGACTAGCCAATACCTACGAGCAGTACTTC. Filled out from reference TRBV19 and TRBJ2-7, the complete variable domain reads DGGITQSPKYLFRKEGQNVTLSCEQNLNHDAMYWYRQDPGQGLRLIYYSQIVNDFQKGDIAEGYSVSREKKESFPLTVTSAQKNPTAFYLCASSIGLANTYEQYFGPGTRLTVT.